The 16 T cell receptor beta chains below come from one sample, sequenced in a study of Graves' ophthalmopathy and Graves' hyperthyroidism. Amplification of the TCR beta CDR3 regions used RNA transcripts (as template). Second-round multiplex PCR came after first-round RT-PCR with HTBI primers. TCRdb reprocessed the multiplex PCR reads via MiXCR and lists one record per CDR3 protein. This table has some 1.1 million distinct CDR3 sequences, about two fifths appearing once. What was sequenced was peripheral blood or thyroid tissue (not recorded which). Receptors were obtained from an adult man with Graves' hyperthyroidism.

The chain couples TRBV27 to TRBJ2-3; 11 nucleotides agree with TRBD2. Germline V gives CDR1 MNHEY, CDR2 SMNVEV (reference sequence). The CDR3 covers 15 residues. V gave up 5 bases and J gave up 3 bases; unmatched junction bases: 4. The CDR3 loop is CASSRLAGPTDTQYF. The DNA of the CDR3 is TGTGCCAGCAGTCGACTAGCGGGACCAACAGATACGCAGTATTTT.

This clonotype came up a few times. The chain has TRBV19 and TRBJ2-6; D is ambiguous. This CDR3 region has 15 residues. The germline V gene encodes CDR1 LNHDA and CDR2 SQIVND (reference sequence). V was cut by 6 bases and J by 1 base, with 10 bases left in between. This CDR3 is CASSPTMSGANVLTF. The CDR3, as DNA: TGTGCCAGTAGCCCCACCATGTCTGGGGCCAACGTCCTGACTTTC.

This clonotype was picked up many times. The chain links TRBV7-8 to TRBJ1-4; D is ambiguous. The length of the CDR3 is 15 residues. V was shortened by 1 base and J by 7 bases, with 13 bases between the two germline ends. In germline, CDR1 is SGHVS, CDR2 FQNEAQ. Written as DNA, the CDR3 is TGTGCCAGCAGCTTAGACCCCGGAAGGAGTGAAAAACTGTTTTTT. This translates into CASSLDPGRSEKLFF.

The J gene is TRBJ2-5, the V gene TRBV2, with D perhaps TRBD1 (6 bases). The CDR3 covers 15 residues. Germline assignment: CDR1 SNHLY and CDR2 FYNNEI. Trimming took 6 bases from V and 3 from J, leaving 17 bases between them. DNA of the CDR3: TGTGCCAGCAGCGCCCCTAATAGGGGGAAAGAGACCCAGTACTTC. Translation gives CASSAPNRGKETQYF.

The CDR3 spells CSASPPTSGPYEQYF. In nucleotides, the CDR3 is TGCAGTGCCTCCCCCCCGACTAGCGGGCCCTACGAGCAGTACTTC. V is TRBV20-1 and J is TRBJ2-7; 10 bases are shared with TRBD2. The CDR3 has 15 amino acids. Germline CDR1 DFQATT, CDR2 SNEGSKA (reference sequence). With V trimmed by 6 bases and J by 2 bases, 10 bases remained unmatched.

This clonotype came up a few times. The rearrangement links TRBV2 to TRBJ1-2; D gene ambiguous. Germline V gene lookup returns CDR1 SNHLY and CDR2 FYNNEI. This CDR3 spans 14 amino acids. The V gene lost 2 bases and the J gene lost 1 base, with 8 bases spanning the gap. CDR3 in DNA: TGTGCCAGCAGTGAAATCAGGAGTAACTATGGCTACACCTTC. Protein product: CASSEIRSNYGYTF. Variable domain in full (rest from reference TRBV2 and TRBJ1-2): EPEVTQTPSHQVTQMGQEVILRCVPISNHLYFYWYRQILGQKVEFLVSFYNNEISEKSEIFDDQFSVERPDGSNFTLKIRSTKLEDSAMYFCASSEIRSNYGYTFGSGTRLTVV.

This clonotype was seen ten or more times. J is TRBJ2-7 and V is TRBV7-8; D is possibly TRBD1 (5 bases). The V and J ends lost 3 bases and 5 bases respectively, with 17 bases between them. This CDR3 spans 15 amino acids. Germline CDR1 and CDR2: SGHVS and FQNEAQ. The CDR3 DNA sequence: TGTGCCAGCAGCTTCCAGGGTACACATGCTAACGAGCAGTACTTC. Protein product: CASSFQGTHANEQYF.

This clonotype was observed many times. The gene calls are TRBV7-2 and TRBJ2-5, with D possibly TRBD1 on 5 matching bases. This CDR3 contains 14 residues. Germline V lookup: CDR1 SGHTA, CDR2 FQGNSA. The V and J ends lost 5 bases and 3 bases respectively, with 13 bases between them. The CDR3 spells CASSIDRDKETQYF. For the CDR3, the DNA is TGTGCCAGCAGCATAGACAGAGACAAAGAGACCCAGTACTTC. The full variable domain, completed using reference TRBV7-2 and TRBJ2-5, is GAGVSQSPSNKVTEKGKDVELRCDPISGHTALYWYRQSLGQGLEFLIYFQGNSAPDKSGLPSDRFSAERTGGSVSTLTIQRTQQEDSAVYLCASSIDRDKETQYFGPGTRLLVL.

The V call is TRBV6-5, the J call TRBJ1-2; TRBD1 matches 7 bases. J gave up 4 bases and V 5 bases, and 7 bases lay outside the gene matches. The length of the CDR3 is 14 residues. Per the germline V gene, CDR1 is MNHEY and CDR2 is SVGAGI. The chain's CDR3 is CASSEGGDIYGYTF. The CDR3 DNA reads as TGTGCCAGCAGTGAAGGGGGCGACATCTATGGCTACACCTTC.

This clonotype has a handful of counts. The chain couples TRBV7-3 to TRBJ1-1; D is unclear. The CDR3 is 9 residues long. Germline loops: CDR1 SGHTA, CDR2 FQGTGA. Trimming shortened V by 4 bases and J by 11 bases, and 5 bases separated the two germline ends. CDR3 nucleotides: TGTGCCAGCAGCTCCGGGGCTTTCTTT. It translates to CASSSGAFF.

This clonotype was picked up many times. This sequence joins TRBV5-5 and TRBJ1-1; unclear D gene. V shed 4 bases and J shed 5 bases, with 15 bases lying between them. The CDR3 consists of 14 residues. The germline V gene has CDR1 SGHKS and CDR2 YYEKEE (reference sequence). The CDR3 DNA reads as TGTGCCAGCAGCAACCCCTTCGGTACTACTGAAGCTTTCTTT. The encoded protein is CASSNPFGTTEAFF.

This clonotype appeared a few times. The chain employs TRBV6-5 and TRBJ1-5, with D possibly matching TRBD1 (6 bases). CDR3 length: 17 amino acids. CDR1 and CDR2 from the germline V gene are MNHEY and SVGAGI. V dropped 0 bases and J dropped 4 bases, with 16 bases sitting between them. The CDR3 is CASSYSMSDRGNQPQHF. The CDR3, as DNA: TGTGCCAGCAGTTACTCGATGTCGGACAGAGGAAATCAGCCCCAGCATTTT.

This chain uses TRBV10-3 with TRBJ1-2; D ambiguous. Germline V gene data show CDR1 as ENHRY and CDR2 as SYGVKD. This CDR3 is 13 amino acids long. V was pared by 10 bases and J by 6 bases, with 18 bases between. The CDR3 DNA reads TGTGCCAGCGCATACACCTATGCAGATGGCTACACCTTC. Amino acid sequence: CASAYTYADGYTF.

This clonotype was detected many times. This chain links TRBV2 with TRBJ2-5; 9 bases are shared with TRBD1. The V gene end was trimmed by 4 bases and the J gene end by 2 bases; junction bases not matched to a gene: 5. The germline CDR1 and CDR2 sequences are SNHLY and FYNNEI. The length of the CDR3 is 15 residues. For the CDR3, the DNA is TGTGCCAGCAGTGGGGGGACAGGGAGGCAAGAGACCCAGTACTTC. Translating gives CASSGGTGRQETQYF.

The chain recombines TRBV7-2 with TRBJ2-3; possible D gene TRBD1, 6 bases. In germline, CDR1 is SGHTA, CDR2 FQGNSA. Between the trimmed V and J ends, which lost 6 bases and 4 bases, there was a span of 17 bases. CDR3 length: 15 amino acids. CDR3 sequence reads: CASSKTQGSADTQYF. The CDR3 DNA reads TGTGCCAGCAGTAAAACACAGGGATCGGCAGATACGCAGTATTTT.

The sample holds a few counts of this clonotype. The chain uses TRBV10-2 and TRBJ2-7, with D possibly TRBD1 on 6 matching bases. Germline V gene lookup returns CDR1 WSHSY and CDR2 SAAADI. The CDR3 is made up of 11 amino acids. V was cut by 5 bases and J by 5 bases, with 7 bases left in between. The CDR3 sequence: CASSRDNEQYF. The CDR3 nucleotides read TGCGCCAGCAGTCGGGACAACGAGCAGTACTTC.